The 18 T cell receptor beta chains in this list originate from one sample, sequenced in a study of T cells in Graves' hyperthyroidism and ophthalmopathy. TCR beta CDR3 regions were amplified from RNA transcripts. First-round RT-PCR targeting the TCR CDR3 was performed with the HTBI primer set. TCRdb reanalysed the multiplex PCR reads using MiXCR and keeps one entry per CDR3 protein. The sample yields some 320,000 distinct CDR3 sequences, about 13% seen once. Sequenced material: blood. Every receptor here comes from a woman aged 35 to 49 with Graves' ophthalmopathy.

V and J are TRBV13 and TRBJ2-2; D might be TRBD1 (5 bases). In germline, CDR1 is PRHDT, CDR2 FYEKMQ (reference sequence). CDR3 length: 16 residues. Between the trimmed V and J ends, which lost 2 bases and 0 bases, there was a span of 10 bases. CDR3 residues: CASSLPQGSNTGELFF. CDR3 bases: TGTGCCAGCAGCTTACCTCAGGGATCGAACACCGGGGAGCTGTTTTTT.

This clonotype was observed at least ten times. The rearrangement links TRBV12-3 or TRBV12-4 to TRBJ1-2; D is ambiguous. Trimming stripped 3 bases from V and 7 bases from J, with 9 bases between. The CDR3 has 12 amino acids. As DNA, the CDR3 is TGTGCCAGCAGTTTTTCCGCGGCTGGCTACACCTTC. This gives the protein CASSFSAAGYTF.

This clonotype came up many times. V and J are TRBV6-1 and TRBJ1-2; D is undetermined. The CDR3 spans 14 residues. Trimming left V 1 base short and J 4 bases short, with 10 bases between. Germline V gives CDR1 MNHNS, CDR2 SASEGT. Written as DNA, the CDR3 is TGTGCCAGCAGTGAAGGAATTGGGGTCTATGGCTACACCTTC. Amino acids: CASSEGIGVYGYTF.

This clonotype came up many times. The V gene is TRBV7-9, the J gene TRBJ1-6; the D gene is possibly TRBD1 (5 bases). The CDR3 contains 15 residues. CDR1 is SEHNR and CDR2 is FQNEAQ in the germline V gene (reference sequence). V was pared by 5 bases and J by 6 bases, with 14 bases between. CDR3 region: CASSGSGPANSPLHF. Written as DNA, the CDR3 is TGTGCCAGCAGCGGTTCGGGACCGGCTAATTCACCCCTCCACTTT.

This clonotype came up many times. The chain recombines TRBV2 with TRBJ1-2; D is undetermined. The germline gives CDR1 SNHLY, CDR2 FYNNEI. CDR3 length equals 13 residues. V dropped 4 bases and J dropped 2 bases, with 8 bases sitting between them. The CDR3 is CASSGSVNYGYTF. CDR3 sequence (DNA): TGTGCCAGCAGTGGAAGCGTGAACTATGGCTACACCTTC.

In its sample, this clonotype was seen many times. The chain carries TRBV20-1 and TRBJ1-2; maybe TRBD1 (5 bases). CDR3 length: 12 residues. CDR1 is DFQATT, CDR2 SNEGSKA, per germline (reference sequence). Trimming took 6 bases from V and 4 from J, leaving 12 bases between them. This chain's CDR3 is CSAYRRLYGYTF. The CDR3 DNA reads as TGCAGTGCCTACAGGCGCCTCTATGGCTACACCTTC.

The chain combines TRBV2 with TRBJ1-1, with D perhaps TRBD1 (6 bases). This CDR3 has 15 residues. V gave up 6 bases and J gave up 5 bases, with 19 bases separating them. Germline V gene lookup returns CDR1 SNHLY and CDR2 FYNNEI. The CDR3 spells CASRGRGGAGTEAFF. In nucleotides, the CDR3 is TGTGCCAGCAGGGGTCGCGGGGGCGCGGGAACTGAAGCTTTCTTT.

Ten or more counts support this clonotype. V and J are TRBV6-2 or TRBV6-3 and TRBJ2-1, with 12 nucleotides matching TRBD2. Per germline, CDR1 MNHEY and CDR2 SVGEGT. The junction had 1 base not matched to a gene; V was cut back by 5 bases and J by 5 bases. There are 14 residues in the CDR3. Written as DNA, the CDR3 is TGTGCCAGCAGTCGACTAGCGGGGGACAATGAGCAGTTCTTC. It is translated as CASSRLAGDNEQFF.

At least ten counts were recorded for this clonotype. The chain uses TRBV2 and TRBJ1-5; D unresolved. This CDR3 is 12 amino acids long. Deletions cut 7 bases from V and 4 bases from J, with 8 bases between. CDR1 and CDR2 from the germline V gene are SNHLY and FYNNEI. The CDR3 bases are TGTGCCAGCAATCAGCAAAATCAGCCCCAGCATTTT. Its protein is CASNQQNQPQHF.

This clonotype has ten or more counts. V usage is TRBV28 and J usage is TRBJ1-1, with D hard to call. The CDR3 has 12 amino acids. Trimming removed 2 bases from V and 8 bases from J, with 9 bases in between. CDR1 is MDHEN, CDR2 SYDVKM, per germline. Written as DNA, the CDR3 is TGTGCCAGCAGTTTAGGTCCCACCGAAGCTTTCTTT. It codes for CASSLGPTEAFF.

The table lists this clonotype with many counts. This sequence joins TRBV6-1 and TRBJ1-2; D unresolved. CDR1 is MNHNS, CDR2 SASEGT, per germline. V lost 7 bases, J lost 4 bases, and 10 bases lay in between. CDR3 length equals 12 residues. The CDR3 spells CASTSLGYGYTF. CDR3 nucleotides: TGTGCCAGCACCTCCTTAGGCTATGGCTACACCTTC.

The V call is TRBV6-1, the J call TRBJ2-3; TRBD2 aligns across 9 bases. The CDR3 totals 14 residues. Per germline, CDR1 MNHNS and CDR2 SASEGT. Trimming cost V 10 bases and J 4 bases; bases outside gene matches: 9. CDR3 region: CATGSGGRADTQYF. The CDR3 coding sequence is TGTGCCACCGGGAGCGGGGGGAGGGCAGATACGCAGTATTTT.

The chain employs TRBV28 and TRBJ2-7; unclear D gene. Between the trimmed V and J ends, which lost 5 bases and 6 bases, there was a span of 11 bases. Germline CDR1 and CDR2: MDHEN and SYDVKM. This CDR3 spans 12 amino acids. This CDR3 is CASSRLVGEQYF. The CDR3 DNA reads TGTGCCAGCAGTAGGCTTGTCGGCGAGCAGTACTTC.

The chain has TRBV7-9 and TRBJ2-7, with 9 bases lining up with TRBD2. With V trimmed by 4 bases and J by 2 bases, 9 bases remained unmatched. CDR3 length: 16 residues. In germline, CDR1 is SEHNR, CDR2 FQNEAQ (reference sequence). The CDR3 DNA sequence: TGTGCCAGCAGCTCAATCCTAGCGGGAAACCCCTACGAGCAGTACTTC. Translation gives CASSSILAGNPYEQYF.

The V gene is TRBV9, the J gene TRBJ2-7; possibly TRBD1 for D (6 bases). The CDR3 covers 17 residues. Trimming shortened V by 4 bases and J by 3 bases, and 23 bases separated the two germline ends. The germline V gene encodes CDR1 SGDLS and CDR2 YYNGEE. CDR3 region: CASSFEAPGQLLYEQYF. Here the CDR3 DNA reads TGTGCCAGCAGCTTCGAAGCCCCGGGACAACTACTCTACGAGCAGTACTTC.

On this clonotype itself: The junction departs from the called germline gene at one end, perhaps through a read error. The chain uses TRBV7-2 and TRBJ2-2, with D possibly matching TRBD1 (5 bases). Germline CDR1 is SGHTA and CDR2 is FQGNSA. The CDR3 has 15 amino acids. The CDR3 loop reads CAGRYDSTNTGELFF. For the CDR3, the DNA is TGTGCCGGCAGATACGACAGTACGAACACCGGGGAGCTGTTTTTT.

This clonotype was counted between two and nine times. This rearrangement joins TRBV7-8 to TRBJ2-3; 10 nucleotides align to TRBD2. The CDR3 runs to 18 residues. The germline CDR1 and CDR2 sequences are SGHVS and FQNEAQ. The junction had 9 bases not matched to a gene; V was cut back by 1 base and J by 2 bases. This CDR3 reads CASSLVMLAGASTDTQYF. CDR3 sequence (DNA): TGTGCCAGCAGCTTAGTTATGCTAGCGGGGGCCTCCACAGATACGCAGTATTTT.

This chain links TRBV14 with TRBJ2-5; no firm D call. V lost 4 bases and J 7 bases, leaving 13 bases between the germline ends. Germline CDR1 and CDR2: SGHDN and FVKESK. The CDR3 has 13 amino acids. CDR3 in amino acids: CASSPSAGVTQYF. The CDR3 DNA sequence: TGTGCCAGCAGCCCCTCGGCTGGTGTGACCCAGTACTTC.